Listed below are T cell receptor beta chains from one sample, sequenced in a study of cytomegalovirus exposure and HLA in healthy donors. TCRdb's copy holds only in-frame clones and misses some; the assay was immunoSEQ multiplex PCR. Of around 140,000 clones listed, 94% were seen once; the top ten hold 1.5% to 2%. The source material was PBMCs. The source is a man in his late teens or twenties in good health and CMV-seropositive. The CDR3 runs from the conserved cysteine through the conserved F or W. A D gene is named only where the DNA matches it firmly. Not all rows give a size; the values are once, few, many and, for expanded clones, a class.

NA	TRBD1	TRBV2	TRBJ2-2	CARSGPGGGGELFF	TGTGCCAGGAGCGGGCCAGGGGGCGGCGGGGAGCTGTTTTTT
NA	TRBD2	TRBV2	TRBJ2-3	CASSETRGGYITDTQYF	TGTGCCAGCAGTGAAACCCGCGGGGGTTATATCACAGATACGCAGTATTTT
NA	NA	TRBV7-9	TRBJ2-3	CASRDTPSTDTQYF	TGTGCCAGCCGGGACACCCCTAGCACAGATACGCAGTATTTT
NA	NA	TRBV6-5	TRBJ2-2	CASSLEISPGELFF	TGTGCCAGCAGTCTAGAAATCTCCCCCGGGGAGCTGTTTTTT
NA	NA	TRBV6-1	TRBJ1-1	CASSESEVHTEAFF	TGTGCCAGCAGTGAATCGGAGGTTCACACTGAAGCTTTCTTT
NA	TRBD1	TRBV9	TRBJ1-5	CASSAPDRVQPQHF	TGTGCCAGCAGCGCCCCGGACAGGGTTCAGCCCCAGCATTTT
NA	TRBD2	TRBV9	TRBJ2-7	CASSVGGTSDYEQYF	TGTGCCAGCAGCGTAGGGGGGACTAGCGACTACGAGCAGTACTTC
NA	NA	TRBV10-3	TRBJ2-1	CAISGGAGGYNEQFF	TGTGCCATCAGTGGCGGTGCCGGCGGCTACAATGAGCAGTTCTTC
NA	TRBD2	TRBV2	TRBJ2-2	CASTGLAGVTGELFF	TGTGCCAGCACCGGCCTAGCGGGGGTCACCGGGGAGCTGTTTTTT
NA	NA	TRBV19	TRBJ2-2	CASSKDYVTGELFF	TGTGCCAGTAGTAAGGACTACGTCACCGGGGAGCTGTTTTTT
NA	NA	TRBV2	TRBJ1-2	CAISEGRGYTF	TGTGCCATCTCGGAGGGGCGCGGCTACACCTTC
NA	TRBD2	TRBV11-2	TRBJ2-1	CASSLRTSGSYNEQFF	TGTGCCAGCAGCTTACGGACTAGCGGGAGCTACAATGAGCAGTTCTTC
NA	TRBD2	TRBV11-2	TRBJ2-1	CASSTGLAVNYNEQFF	TGTGCCAGCAGCACGGGACTAGCGGTTAACTACAATGAGCAGTTCTTC
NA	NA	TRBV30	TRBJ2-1	CAGKSGIYNEQFF	TGTGCCGGGAAAAGCGGAATCTACAATGAGCAGTTCTTC
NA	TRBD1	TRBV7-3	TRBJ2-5	CASSFTGGETQYF	TGTGCCAGCAGCTTTACAGGGGGAGAGACCCAGTACTTC
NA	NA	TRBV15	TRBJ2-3	CATSTRTATDTQYF	TGTGCCACCAGCACACGGACAGCTACAGATACGCAGTATTTT
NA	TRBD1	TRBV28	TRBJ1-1	CASSLWGQGMDTEAFF	TGTGCCAGCAGTTTATGGGGACAGGGTATGGACACTGAAGCTTTCTTT
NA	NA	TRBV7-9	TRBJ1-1	CASSFGPDTEAFF	TGTGCCAGCAGCTTCGGTCCCGACACTGAAGCTTTCTTT
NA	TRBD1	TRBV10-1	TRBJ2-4	CASSERWTGFLRAKNIQYF	TGCGCCAGCAGTGAGCGTTGGACAGGGTTCCTCCGAGCCAAAAACATTCAGTACTTC
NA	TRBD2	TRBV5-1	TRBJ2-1	CASSEVTGGGYNEQFF	TGCGCCAGCAGCGAAGTCACGGGAGGGGGGTACAATGAGCAGTTCTTC
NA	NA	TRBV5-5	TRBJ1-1	CASSSGGRSPVMNTEAFF	TGTGCCAGCAGCTCTGGCGGGCGGAGCCCTGTGATGAACACTGAAGCTTTCTTT
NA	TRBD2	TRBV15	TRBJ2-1	CATIPSGGKMDEQFF	TGTGCCACCATTCCTAGCGGGGGGAAAATGGATGAGCAGTTCTTC
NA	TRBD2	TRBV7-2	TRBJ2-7	CASSLAGTSYYEQYF	TGTGCCAGCAGCTTAGCCGGGACTAGCTACTACGAGCAGTACTTC
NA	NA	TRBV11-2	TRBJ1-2	CASSPDSRTYGYTF	TGTGCCAGCAGCCCCGACAGTCGTACGTATGGCTACACCTTC
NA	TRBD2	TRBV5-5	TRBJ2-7	CASSYPAGGRYEQYF	TGTGCCAGCAGCTATCCAGCGGGAGGGCGGTACGAGCAGTACTTC
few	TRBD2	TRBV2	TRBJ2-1	CASSEGLAGGRGNEQFF	TGTGCCAGCAGTGAGGGACTAGCGGGAGGCCGAGGCAATGAGCAGTTCTTC
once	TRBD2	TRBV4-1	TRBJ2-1	CASSQGLAGGIEQFF	TGCGCCAGCAGCCAAGGACTAGCGGGAGGGATTGAGCAGTTCTTC
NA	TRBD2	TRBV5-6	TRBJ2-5	CASRHYGGIQETQYF	TGTGCCAGCAGACACTACGGGGGGATTCAAGAGACCCAGTACTTC
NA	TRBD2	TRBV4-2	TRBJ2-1	CASSQVSGGGNEQFF	TGTGCCAGCAGCCAAGTTTCGGGAGGGGGCAATGAGCAGTTCTTC
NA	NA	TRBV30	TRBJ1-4	CAGDWGGKAEKLFF	TGTGCCGGAGATTGGGGCGGGAAAGCTGAAAAACTGTTTTTT
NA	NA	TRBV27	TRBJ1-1	CASSLLQGNTEAFF	TGTGCCAGCAGTTTACTACAGGGGAACACTGAAGCTTTCTTT
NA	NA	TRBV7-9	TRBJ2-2	CASSSPPLPGRNTGELFF	TGTGCCAGCAGCTCCCCCCCCCTCCCCGGGAGGAACACCGGGGAGCTGTTTTTT
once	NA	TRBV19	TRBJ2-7	CATSSGNAYEQYF	TGTGCCACCTCCTCGGGGAATGCCTACGAGCAGTACTTC
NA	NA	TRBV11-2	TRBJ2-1	CASSLDVGSSYNEQFF	TGTGCCAGCAGCTTAGACGTGGGGAGCTCCTACAATGAGCAGTTCTTC
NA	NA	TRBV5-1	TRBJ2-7	CASSLDPGATQYF	TGCGCCAGCAGCTTGGACCCAGGGGCGACGCAGTACTTC
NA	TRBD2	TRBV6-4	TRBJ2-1	CASSEGTSGSDEQFF	TGTGCCAGCAGTGAGGGGACTAGCGGGAGCGATGAGCAGTTCTTC
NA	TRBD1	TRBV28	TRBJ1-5	CASSRYGQGGKHQPQHF	TGTGCCAGCAGTCGATACGGACAGGGGGGGAAACATCAGCCCCAGCATTTT
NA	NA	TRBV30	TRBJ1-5	CAWNQRVDQPQHF	TGTGCCTGGAATCAGAGGGTGGACCAGCCCCAGCATTTT
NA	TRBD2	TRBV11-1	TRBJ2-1	CASSLIRVAGGPNEQFF	TGTGCCAGCAGCCTCATCCGGGTAGCGGGAGGCCCAAATGAGCAGTTCTTC
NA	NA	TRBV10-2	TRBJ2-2	CASSAKTFPNTGELFF	TGCGCCAGCAGTGCCAAGACATTTCCTAACACCGGGGAGCTGTTTTTT
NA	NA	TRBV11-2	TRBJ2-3	CASSPLGGIDTQYF	TGTGCCAGCAGCCCACTCGGAGGGATTGATACGCAGTATTTT
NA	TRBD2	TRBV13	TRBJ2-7	CASSSGRAGYEQYF	TGTGCCAGCAGCTCTGGGAGGGCCGGGTACGAGCAGTACTTC
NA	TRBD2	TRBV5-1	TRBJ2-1	CASSLKLGWGLAGGPGLNEQFF	TGCGCCAGCAGCTTGAAACTTGGGTGGGGACTAGCGGGAGGGCCGGGTTTAAATGAGCAGTTCTTC
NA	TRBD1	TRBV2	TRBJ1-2	CASSQTPGGGYTF	TGTGCCAGCAGCCAGACCCCAGGGGGAGGCTACACCTTC
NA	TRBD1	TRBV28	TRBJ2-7	CASSPPGQGYHEQYF	TGTGCCAGCAGTCCACCGGGACAGGGGTACCACGAGCAGTACTTC
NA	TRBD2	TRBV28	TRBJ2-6	CASSSYGTSGRKANVLTF	TGTGCCAGCAGTTCATACGGGACTAGCGGGAGAAAGGCCAACGTCCTGACTTTC
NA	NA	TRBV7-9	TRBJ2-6	CASSLASGVANVLTF	TGTGCCAGCAGCTTAGCCAGTGGAGTGGCCAACGTCCTGACTTTC
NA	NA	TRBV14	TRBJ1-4	CASSLPLSDTWHEKLFF	TGTGCCAGCAGCCTACCCTTATCGGACACCTGGCATGAAAAACTGTTTTTT
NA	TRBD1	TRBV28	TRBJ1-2	CASSDRGYGYTF	TGTGCCAGCAGTGACAGGGGTTATGGCTACACCTTC
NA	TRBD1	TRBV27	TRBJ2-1	CASSAAPGQLNEQFF	TGTGCCAGCAGTGCCGCCCCGGGACAGCTCAATGAGCAGTTCTTC
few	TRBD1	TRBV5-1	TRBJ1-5	CASSAEGAGNQPQHF	TGCGCCAGCAGCGCCGAGGGGGCGGGAAATCAGCCCCAGCATTTT
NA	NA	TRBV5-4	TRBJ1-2	CASSLDQGSGYTF	TGTGCCAGCAGCTTGGACCAGGGAAGTGGCTACACCTTC